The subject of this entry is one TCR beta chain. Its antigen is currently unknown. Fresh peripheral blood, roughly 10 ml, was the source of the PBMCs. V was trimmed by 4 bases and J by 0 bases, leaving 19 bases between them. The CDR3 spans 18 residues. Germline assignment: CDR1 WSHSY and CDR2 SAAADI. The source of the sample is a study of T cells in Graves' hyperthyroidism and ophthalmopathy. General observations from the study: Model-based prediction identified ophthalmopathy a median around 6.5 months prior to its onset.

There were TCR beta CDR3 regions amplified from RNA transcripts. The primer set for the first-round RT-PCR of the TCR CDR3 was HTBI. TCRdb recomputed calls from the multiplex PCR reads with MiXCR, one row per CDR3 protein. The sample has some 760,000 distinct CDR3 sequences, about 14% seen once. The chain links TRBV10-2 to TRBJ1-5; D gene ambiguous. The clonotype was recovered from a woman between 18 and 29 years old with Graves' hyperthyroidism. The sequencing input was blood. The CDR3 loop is CASSAVGIVSYSNQPQHF. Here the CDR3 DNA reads TGCGCCAGCAGTGCGGTGGGGATAGTTTCCTATAGCAATCAGCCCCAGCATTTT.